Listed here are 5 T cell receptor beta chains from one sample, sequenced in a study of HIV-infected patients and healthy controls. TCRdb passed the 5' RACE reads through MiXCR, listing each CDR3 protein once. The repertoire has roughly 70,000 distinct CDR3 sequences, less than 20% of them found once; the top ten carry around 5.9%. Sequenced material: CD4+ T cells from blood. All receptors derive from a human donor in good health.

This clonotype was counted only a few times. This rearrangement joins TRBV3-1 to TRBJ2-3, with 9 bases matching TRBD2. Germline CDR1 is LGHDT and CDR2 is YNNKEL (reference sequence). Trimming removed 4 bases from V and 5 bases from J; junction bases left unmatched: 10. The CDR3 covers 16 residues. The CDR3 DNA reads TGTGCCAGCAGCCCCCGCGGGGGACTAGCTGGAGATACGCAGTATTTT. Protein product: CASSPRGGLAGDTQYF.

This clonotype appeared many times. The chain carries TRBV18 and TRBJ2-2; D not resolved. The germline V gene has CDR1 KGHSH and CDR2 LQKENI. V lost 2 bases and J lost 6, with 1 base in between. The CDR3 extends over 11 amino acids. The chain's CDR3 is CASSPSGELFF. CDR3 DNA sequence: TGTGCCAGCTCACCATCCGGGGAGCTGTTTTTT.

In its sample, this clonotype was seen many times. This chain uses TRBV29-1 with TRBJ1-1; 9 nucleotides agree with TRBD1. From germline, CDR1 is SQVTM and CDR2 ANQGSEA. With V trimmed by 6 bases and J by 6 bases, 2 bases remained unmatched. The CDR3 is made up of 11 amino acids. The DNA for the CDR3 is TGCAGCGTGACAGGGGGGCCTGAAGCTTTCTTT. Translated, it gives CSVTGGPEAFF.

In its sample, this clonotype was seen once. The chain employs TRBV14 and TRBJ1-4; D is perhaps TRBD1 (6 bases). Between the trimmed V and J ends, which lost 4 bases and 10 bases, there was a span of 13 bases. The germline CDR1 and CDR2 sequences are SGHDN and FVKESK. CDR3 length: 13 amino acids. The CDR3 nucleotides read TGTGCCAGCAGCCGACCGAAAGGGGGAAAACTGTTTTTT. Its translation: CASSRPKGGKLFF.

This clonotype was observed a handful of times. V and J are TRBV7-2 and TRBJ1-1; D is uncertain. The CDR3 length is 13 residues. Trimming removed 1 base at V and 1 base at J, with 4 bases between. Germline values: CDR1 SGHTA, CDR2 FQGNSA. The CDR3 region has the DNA TGTGCCAGCAGCTTAGGATGGAACACTGAAGCTTTCTTT. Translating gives CASSLGWNTEAFF.